These 10 T cell receptor beta chains came from one sample sequenced in a study of post-analysis software for immune sequencing data. Whole-study findings and limits: The five TRBV segments detected at higher frequency in patients than in controls included TRBV5-6, TRBV5-1 and TRBV20-1.

Their target antigens are unknown. Unique-molecular-identifier-tagged TCR beta cDNA libraries were used. TCRdb re-derived calls from the PCR reads in MiXCR, one entry per CDR3 protein. The data hold approximately 160,000 distinct CDR3 sequences, with approximately 28% observed a single time. The material sequenced was blood. All receptors derive from a girl under 18 with multiple sclerosis.

The table lists this clonotype with a few counts. The rearrangement joins TRBV20-1 to TRBJ1-5; TRBD1 is a possible D gene (6 bases). The V and J ends lost 5 bases and 3 bases respectively, with 17 bases between them. This CDR3 is 15 amino acids long. CDR1 DFQATT and CDR2 SNEGSKA come from the germline V gene (reference sequence). The CDR3 spells CSAPGDIFSNQPQHF. For the CDR3, the DNA is TGCAGTGCTCCGGGGGACATTTTTTCCAATCAGCCCCAGCATTTT.

The chain employs TRBV15 and TRBJ1-2; tentative D call: TRBD1 (6 bases). The V end was cut by 2 bases, the J end by 5 bases, with 18 bases between. Germline-derived CDR1 and CDR2 are LNHNV and YYDKDF (reference sequence). The CDR3 spans 16 residues. CDR3 amino acids: CATSRPPVGAGYGYTF. The CDR3 DNA sequence: TGTGCCACCAGCAGACCTCCCGTGGGGGCAGGGTATGGCTACACCTTC.

The chain carries TRBV20-1 and TRBJ2-1; perhaps TRBD1 as D (6 bases). There are 13 residues in the CDR3. Germline loops: CDR1 DFQATT, CDR2 SNEGSKA (reference sequence). V was shortened by 3 bases and J by 2 bases, with 8 bases between the two germline ends. The CDR3 protein is CSASGGTYNEQFF. CDR3 DNA: TGCAGTGCTAGTGGGGGCACCTACAATGAGCAGTTCTTC.

The chain recombines TRBV29-1 with TRBJ1-2; D is perhaps TRBD1 (5 bases). The CDR3 sequence is 12 residues long. Germline-derived CDR1 and CDR2 are SQVTM and ANQGSEA. Trimming shortened V by 8 bases and J by 5 bases, and 15 bases separated the two germline ends. CDR3 nucleotides: TGCAGCTGCTCAAGGGAGGGGTATGGCTACACCTTC. Translating it yields CSCSREGYGYTF.

This chain joins TRBV5-5 and TRBJ2-7; TRBD1 might be the D (5 bases). The DNA end favors TRBJ2-5, so the J call may be wrong. CDR3 size: 13 residues. Per the germline V gene, CDR1 is SGHKS and CDR2 is YYEKEE (reference sequence). The CDR3 region is CASSLRTRETQYF. Here the CDR3 DNA reads TGTGCCAGCAGCTTACGGACACGGGAGACCCAGTACTTC.

This rearrangement joins TRBV6-1 to TRBJ2-4, with D maybe TRBD1 (5 bases). Germline V gene lookup returns CDR1 MNHNS and CDR2 SASEGT. Trimming pared 9 bases from V and 3 bases from J, leaving 15 bases between. The CDR3 loop spans 14 amino acids. The CDR3 bases are TGTGCCAGGAGAGACAGCTTCGGCAAAAACATTCAGTACTTC. Amino acid sequence: CARRDSFGKNIQYF.

The chain uses TRBV12-3 or TRBV12-4 and TRBJ2-2, with D possibly TRBD1 on 6 matching bases. CDR3 size: 13 residues. The V end lost 7 bases, the J end lost 4 bases, and 10 bases lay between the germline ends. The CDR3, as DNA: TGTGCCAGCAACAGCAGGGGCACCGGGGAGCTGTTTTTT. Translating it yields CASNSRGTGELFF.

The rearrangement uses TRBV7-9 and TRBJ1-5; D is uncertain. The CDR3 consists of 15 residues. The V end was cut by 4 bases, the J end by 5 bases, with 15 bases between. The germline V gene encodes CDR1 SEHNR and CDR2 FQNEAQ (reference sequence). The CDR3 sequence: CASSSLGVPDQPQHF. The CDR3 coding sequence is TGTGCCAGCAGCTCCCTTGGGGTTCCCGATCAGCCCCAGCATTTT. The whole variable domain, filled in from reference TRBV7-9 and TRBJ1-5, reads DTGVSQNPRHKITKRGQNVTFRCDPISEHNRLYWYRQTLGQGPEFLTYFQNEAQLEKSRLLSDRFSAERPKGSFSTLEIQRTEQGDSAMYLCASSSLGVPDQPQHFGDGTRLSIL.

This clonotype was counted at least ten times. The chain uses TRBV4-1 and TRBJ1-2; D unresolved. The CDR3 totals 15 residues. V gave up 0 bases and J gave up 8 bases, with 16 bases separating them. The germline CDR1 and CDR2 sequences are MGHRA and YSYEKL. CDR3: CASSQDCSSTRGYTF. The DNA for the CDR3 is TGCGCCAGCAGCCAAGATTGCTCGAGCACCCGGGGCTACACCTTC.

In this sample, this clonotype turned up many times. V and J are TRBV20-1 and TRBJ2-1, with D perhaps TRBD1 or TRBD2 (6 bases each). The V end lost 6 bases, the J end lost 5 bases, and 11 bases lay between the germline ends. The CDR3 loop spans 12 amino acids. Germline CDR1 DFQATT, CDR2 SNEGSKA (reference sequence). CDR3 in amino acids: CSAPRGDNEQFF. The CDR3 nucleotides are TGCAGTGCCCCTAGGGGGGACAATGAGCAGTTCTTC.